Ten or more counts support the clone carrying this T cell receptor (beta chain). TCRdb used MiXCR to call clones anew from the PCR reads. The sample consists of some 19,000 clones, 29% of them appearing once. The data stem from a study of metastatic and nonmetastatic thyroid tumors. Losses at the gene ends were 0 bases for V and 7 bases for J; bases not matched to a gene: 5. Per germline, CDR1 SGDLS and CDR2 YYNGEE. The CDR3 extends over 14 amino acids. Every patient underwent thyroid surgery untreated. The chain has TRBV9 and TRBJ1-2, with TRBD1 identical over 8 bases. Specimen: tumor tissue. The TCR was taken from a female donor with papillary thyroid cancer or a benign thyroid nodule (not recorded which). Some clones in this sample may be carry-over from other donors' samples. The CDR3 region is CASSVGSGGGGYTF. The CDR3 nucleotides are TGTGCCAGCAGCGTAGGGTCAGGGGGCGGTGGCTACACCTTC.